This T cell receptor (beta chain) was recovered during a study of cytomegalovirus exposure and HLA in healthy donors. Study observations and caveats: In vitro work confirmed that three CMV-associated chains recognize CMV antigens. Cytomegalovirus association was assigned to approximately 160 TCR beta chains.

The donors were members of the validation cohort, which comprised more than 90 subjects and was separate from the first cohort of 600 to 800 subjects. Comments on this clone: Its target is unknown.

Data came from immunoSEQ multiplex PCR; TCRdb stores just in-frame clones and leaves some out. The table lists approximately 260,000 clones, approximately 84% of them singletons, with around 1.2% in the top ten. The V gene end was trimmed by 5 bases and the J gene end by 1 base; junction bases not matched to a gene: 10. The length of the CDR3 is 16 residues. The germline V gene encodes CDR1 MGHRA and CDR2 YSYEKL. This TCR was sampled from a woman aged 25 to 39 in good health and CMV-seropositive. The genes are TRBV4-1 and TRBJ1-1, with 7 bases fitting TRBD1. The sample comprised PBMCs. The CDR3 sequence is CASSSGGRQGNTEAFF. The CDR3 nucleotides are TGCGCCAGCAGCAGCGGGGGGAGACAGGGGAACACTGAAGCTTTCTTT.